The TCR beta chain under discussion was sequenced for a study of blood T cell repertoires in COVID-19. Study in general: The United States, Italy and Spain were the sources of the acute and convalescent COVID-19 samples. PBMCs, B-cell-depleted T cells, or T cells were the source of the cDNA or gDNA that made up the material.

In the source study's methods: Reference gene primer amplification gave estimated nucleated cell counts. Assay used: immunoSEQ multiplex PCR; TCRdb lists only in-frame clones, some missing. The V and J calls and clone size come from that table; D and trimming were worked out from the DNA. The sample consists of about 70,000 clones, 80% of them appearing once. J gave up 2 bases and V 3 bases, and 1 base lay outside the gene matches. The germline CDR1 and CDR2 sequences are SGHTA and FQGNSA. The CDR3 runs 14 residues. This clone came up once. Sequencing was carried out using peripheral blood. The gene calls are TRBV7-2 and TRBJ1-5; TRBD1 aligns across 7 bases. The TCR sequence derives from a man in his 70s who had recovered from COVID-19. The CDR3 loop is CASSFGQGNQPQHF. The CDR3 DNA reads TGTGCCAGCAGCTTTGGACAGGGCAATCAGCCCCAGCATTTT.